The text below deals with one T cell receptor (beta chain). Its antigen is as yet unknown. This entry belongs to a study of T-cell memory formation after mild COVID-19. CDR3 length: 15 amino acids. Trimming at V came to 3 bases and at J to 6 bases, leaving 6 bases not matched to a gene. Germline V gives CDR1 MGHRA, CDR2 YSYEKL. Amplification by 5'RACE using constant-segment primers produced TCR alpha and TCR beta cDNA libraries that carried sample barcodes and UMIs. One entry per CDR3 protein, called by TCRdb with MiXCR from the 5' RACE reads. The sample has 450,000 to 650,000 distinct CDR3 sequences; about 20% are singletons. General study points: The SARS-CoV-2 specificity of second-wave clones reaching peak at day 37 remained unverified. Memory cells collected pre-infection included some clones that later responded, suggesting cross-reactive memory joined. Clones contracting over day 15 to 85 were CD4/CD8 balanced, with later expanders leaning CD4+.

The genes are TRBV4-1 and TRBJ2-7; 12 bases agree with TRBD2. This clonotype was obtained from an adult woman who had mild COVID-19 (a few samples of this study predate the infection). Cell type and time point are not known. The sample comprised PBMCs or a T cell subset sorted from them (not recorded which). This chain's CDR3 is CASSQARLAGAEQYF. For the CDR3, the DNA is TGCGCCAGCAGCCAGGCTCGACTAGCGGGAGCCGAGCAGTACTTC.